One and the same sample provided the 15 T cell receptor beta chains below, sequenced in a study of cytomegalovirus exposure and HLA in healthy donors. PCR involved 60 Vbeta and 13 Jbeta primers. TCRdb's table, derived via immunoSEQ multiplex PCR, lists solely in-frame clones and lacks some. The table shows about 170,000 clones, with approximately 86% occurring only once. Sequencing was performed on PBMCs. The receptors here all came from a male donor in good health and CMV-seronegative.

The chain recombines TRBV4-1 with TRBJ2-1, with a weak D call TRBD1 (6 bases). The CDR3 extends over 18 amino acids. Germline CDR1 is MGHRA and CDR2 is YSYEKL. The V end lost 3 bases, the J end lost 2 bases, and 20 bases lay between the germline ends. In nucleotides, the CDR3 is TGCGCCAGCAGCCAGAATCCGACCGGGACATATACCTACAATGAGCAGTTCTTC. This codes for CASSQNPTGTYTYNEQFF.

The genes are TRBV18 and TRBJ1-2; no definite D call. CDR1 and CDR2 from the germline V gene are KGHSH and LQKENI. The V end was cut by 0 bases, the J end by 7 bases, with 15 bases between. The length of the CDR3 is 15 residues. CDR3 nucleotides: TGTGCCAGCTCACCACCTACGGGGAGTAATCGTGGCTACACCTTC. Translated: CASSPPTGSNRGYTF.

The chain carries TRBV25-1 and TRBJ2-3; 9 bases align to TRBD2. The trim removed 1 base at V and 4 bases at J, leaving 9 bases unmatched. Germline V gives CDR1 MGHDK, CDR2 SYGVNS. The CDR3 has 17 amino acids. The CDR3 spells CASSESASGVAADTQYF. DNA of the CDR3: TGTGCCAGCAGTGAATCGGCTAGCGGGGTAGCTGCAGATACGCAGTATTTT. Looking up the rest from reference TRBV25-1 and TRBJ2-3 gives the full variable domain: EADIYQTPRYLVIGTGKKITLECSQTMGHDKMYWYQQDPGMELHLIHYSYGVNSTEKGDLSSESTVSRIRTEHFPLTLESARPSHTSQYLCASSESASGVAADTQYFGPGTRLTVL.

This clone was seen only a few times. This chain connects TRBV6-5 to TRBJ2-7; D gene uncertain. V lost 7 bases and J 5 bases, leaving 9 bases between the germline ends. The CDR3 is made up of 11 amino acids. Germline assignment: CDR1 MNHEY and CDR2 SVGAGI. DNA for the CDR3: TGTGCCAGCAAGGAACGGGACGAGCAGTACTTC. Its protein is CASKERDEQYF.

This clone turned up a few times. V is TRBV6-5 and J is TRBJ2-5, with TRBD1 matching 7 bases. V lost 4 bases and J lost 1; bases outside the gene matches: 9. Germline loops: CDR1 MNHEY, CDR2 SVGAGI. The CDR3 is 16 amino acids. CDR3 protein: CASSSMPGQSQETQYF. In DNA, the CDR3 is TGTGCCAGCAGTTCCATGCCGGGACAGAGCCAAGAGACCCAGTACTTC.

This clone was seen just once. This sequence joins TRBV4-3 and TRBJ1-4; TRBD1 agrees at 7 bases. The trim removed 3 bases at V and 8 bases at J, leaving 6 bases unmatched. Germline V lookup: CDR1 LGHNA, CDR2 YSLEER. This CDR3 is built from 14 residues. In DNA form, the CDR3 reads TGCGCCAGCAGCCAGAGACAGGGCGAGGAAAAACTGTTTTTT. It encodes CASSQRQGEEKLFF.

This sequence joins TRBV18 and TRBJ2-7; D unresolved. Germline CDR1 KGHSH, CDR2 LQKENI. The CDR3 is 14 amino acids. V gave up 2 bases and J gave up 3 bases, with 11 bases separating them. The CDR3 sequence: CASSPDGLNYEQYF. The CDR3 DNA follows: TGTGCCAGCTCACCAGACGGGTTGAACTACGAGCAGTACTTC.

The V and J genes are TRBV7-2 and TRBJ1-2, with D unclear. Germline V gene sequence: CDR1 SGHTA, CDR2 FQGNSA. The CDR3 contains 14 residues. Trimming shortened V by 5 bases and J by 2 bases, and 12 bases separated the two germline ends. In nucleotides, the CDR3 is TGTGCCAGCAGCCCTATCGGGGAAAACTATGGCTACACCTTC. Amino acid sequence: CASSPIGENYGYTF.

This chain joins TRBV9 and TRBJ1-2; D gene ambiguous. V shed 0 bases and J shed 0 bases, with 9 bases lying between them. Germline loops: CDR1 SGDLS, CDR2 YYNGEE. The CDR3 extends over 15 amino acids. The CDR3 sequence: CASSVGSLANYGYTF. The CDR3 DNA sequence: TGTGCCAGCAGCGTAGGGTCCCTAGCTAACTATGGCTACACCTTC. The variable domain in full, completed from reference TRBV9 and TRBJ1-2, reads DSGVTQTPKHLITATGQRVTLRCSPRSGDLSVYWYQQSLDQGLQFLIQYYNGEERAKGNILERFSAQQFPDLHSELNLSSLELGDSALYFCASSVGSLANYGYTFGSGTRLTVV.

The chain carries TRBV10-3 and TRBJ2-3, with TRBD2 matching 8 bases. The trim removed 6 bases at V and 6 bases at J, leaving 11 bases unmatched. The length of the CDR3 is 15 residues. Germline V gives CDR1 ENHRY, CDR2 SYGVKD. CDR3 region: CAIRPGLGEADTQYF. CDR3 nucleotide sequence: TGTGCCATCAGACCGGGACTAGGTGAGGCGGATACGCAGTATTTT.

The genes are TRBV30 and TRBJ2-1, with D hard to call. This CDR3 has 13 residues. Germline CDR1 is GTSNPN and CDR2 is SVGIG (reference sequence). The germline V and J ends were trimmed by 0 bases and 7 bases, with 10 bases remaining between them. Here the CDR3 DNA reads TGTGCCTGGAGTGTACTGTTCGGGAATGAGCAGTTCTTC. It yields the protein CAWSVLFGNEQFF. Full variable domain (missing parts from reference TRBV30 and TRBJ2-1): SQTIHQWPATLVQPVGSPLSLECTVEGTSNPNLYWYRQAAGRGLQLLFYSVGIGQISSEVPQNLSASRPQDRQFILSSKKLLLSDSGFYLCAWSVLFGNEQFFGPGTRLTVL.

This clone was found a few times. The chain has TRBV6-5 and TRBJ2-3; D is perhaps TRBD2 (5 bases). V was trimmed by 6 bases and J by 2 bases, leaving 15 bases between them. The CDR3 consists of 15 residues. Per germline, CDR1 MNHEY and CDR2 SVGAGI. The CDR3 DNA follows: TGTGCCAGCAGCCTCACCGGGATTCACACAGATACGCAGTATTTT. Its protein product is CASSLTGIHTDTQYF.

The rearrangement joins TRBV5-6 to TRBJ2-5, with D unclear. Per the germline V gene, CDR1 is SGHDT and CDR2 is YYEEEE. V was shortened by 0 bases and J by 6 bases, with 6 bases between the two germline ends. The CDR3 loop spans 12 amino acids. CDR3 DNA sequence: TGTGCCAGCAGCTTGGGGGCGCAGACCCAGTACTTC. As protein: CASSLGAQTQYF.

The V call is TRBV6-4, the J call TRBJ1-6; D is perhaps TRBD1 (5 bases). Trimming took off 5 bases at V and 5 bases at J, with 13 bases between the two ends. Germline V CDR1 and CDR2: MRHNA, SNTAGT. The CDR3 extends over 15 amino acids. The CDR3 loop reads CASSSEGLDNSPLHF. DNA of the CDR3: TGTGCCAGCAGTTCAGAGGGACTGGATAATTCACCCCTCCACTTT.

This clone appeared a few times. The gene calls are TRBV6-1 and TRBJ2-7; possibly TRBD1 for D (6 bases). Trimming cost V 7 bases and J 1 base, with 11 bases left between them. Germline V CDR1 and CDR2: MNHNS, SASEGT. The CDR3 is 13 residues long. CDR3 protein: CASKGQYSYEQYF. For the CDR3, the DNA is TGTGCCAGCAAAGGACAGTATTCCTACGAGCAGTACTTC.